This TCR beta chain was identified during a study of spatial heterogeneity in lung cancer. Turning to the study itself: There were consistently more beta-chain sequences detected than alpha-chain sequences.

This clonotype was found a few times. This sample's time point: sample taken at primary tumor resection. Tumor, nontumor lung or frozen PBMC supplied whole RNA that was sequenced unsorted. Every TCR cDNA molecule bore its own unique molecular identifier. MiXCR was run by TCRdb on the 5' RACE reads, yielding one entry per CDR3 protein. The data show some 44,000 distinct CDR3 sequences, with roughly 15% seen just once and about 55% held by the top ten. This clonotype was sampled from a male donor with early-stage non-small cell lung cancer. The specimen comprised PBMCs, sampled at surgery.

This CDR3 is CAIQLGLAETQYF. The CDR3 DNA follows: TGTGCCATCCAACTCGGGCTAGCGGAGACCCAGTACTTC. This rearrangement joins TRBV6-1 to TRBJ2-5, with D perhaps TRBD2 (6 bases). The CDR3 is 13 residues long. V was shortened by 10 bases and J by 5 bases, with 17 bases between the two germline ends. CDR1 is MNHNS and CDR2 is SASEGT in the germline V gene.